A single sample gave rise to the 22 T cell receptor beta chains below, sequenced in a study of blood T cell repertoires in COVID-19. Measured with immunoSEQ multiplex PCR; TCRdb has only the in-frame clones, and not every one. The sample lists hundreds of thousands of clones; 85% were seen once. The specimen sequenced was PBMCs or T cells enriched from blood (not recorded which). These TCRs come from a woman aged 25 to 39 who had been exposed to COVID-19.

This chain joins TRBV7-9 and TRBJ1-2; D might be TRBD1 (5 bases). Germline CDR1 SEHNR, CDR2 FQNEAQ (reference sequence). CDR3 length: 16 residues. The ends were cut back, 3 bases at V and 2 bases at J, with 16 bases in the middle. The DNA for the CDR3 is TGTGCCAGCAGCTTCGCGACAGATACCCCAAACTATGGCTACACCTTC. It translates to CASSFATDTPNYGYTF.

This rearrangement joins TRBV18 to TRBJ1-1; D gene uncertain. V was pared by 3 bases and J by 4 bases, with 12 bases between. Germline V gene sequence: CDR1 KGHSH, CDR2 LQKENI. The CDR3 covers 14 residues. CDR3 nucleotide sequence: TGTGCCAGCTCACCGGCAGATACGGGCACTGAAGCTTTCTTT. It translates to CASSPADTGTEAFF.

The CDR3 DNA sequence: TGTGCCAGTAAAGTCCGGGACATCGCTAACTATGGCTACACCTTC. Translated: CASKVRDIANYGYTF. The chain is built from TRBV7-2 and TRBJ1-2, with a possible D match to TRBD1 (6 bases). CDR3 length: 15 amino acids. Trimming stripped 9 bases from V and 0 bases from J, with 17 bases between. Germline V gives CDR1 SGHTA, CDR2 FQGNSA.

This sequence joins TRBV6-2 or TRBV6-3 and TRBJ2-2, with D possibly TRBD2 on 6 matching bases. The germline gives CDR1 MNHEY, CDR2 SVGEGT. This CDR3 spans 17 amino acids. V was clipped by 0 bases and J by 8 bases, with 19 bases between them. CDR3 coding DNA: TGTGCCAGCAGTTACTCGAAGTCCCTCATCGGGGGTGGGGAGCTGTTTTTT. It encodes CASSYSKSLIGGGELFF.

The genes are TRBV7-9 and TRBJ1-1; D gene ambiguous. CDR1 SEHNR and CDR2 FQNEAQ come from the germline V gene (reference sequence). The CDR3 extends over 12 amino acids. Trimming took off 3 bases at V and 11 bases at J, with 13 bases between the two ends. CDR3 in DNA: TGTGCCAGCAGCTTCGGGGTATCGAAGGCTTTCTTT. Its protein is CASSFGVSKAFF.

In DNA, the CDR3 is TGCGCCAGCAGCTCCCGGGCGGGGAGCGGTGGTGGAAACACCATATATTTT. This codes for CASSSRAGSGGGNTIYF. The chain links TRBV4-3 to TRBJ1-3; D uncertain. Trimming cost V 5 bases and J 3 bases, with 20 bases left between them. The CDR3 has 17 residues. Germline V gene lookup returns CDR1 LGHNA and CDR2 YSLEER.

J is TRBJ1-1 and V is TRBV30; D may be TRBD1 (5 bases). Germline CDR1 reads GTSNPN; CDR2 reads SVGIG (reference sequence). V was trimmed by 3 bases and J by 5 bases, leaving 10 bases between them. The CDR3 extends over 12 amino acids. The CDR3 region has the DNA TGTGCCTGGAGAAGGGAGGGGACTGAAGCTTTCTTT. It is translated as CAWRREGTEAFF. The whole variable domain, remainder taken from reference TRBV30 and TRBJ1-1, is SQTIHQWPATLVQPVGSPLSLECTVEGTSNPNLYWYRQAAGRGLQLLFYSVGIGQISSEVPQNLSASRPQDRQFILSSKKLLLSDSGFYLCAWRREGTEAFFGQGTRLTVV.

This clone has just one count. The chain links TRBV12-3 or TRBV12-4 to TRBJ2-5; TRBD2 might be the D (5 bases). The V gene lost 9 bases and the J gene lost 4 bases, with 15 bases spanning the gap. The CDR3 spans 13 residues. The CDR3, as DNA: TGTGCCAGTTTCGGGGAGCCTGGAGAGACCCAGTACTTC. This codes for CASFGEPGETQYF.

The V call is TRBV27, the J call TRBJ1-4; 9 bases match TRBD1. The CDR3 loop spans 14 amino acids. Germline loops: CDR1 MNHEY, CDR2 SMNVEV (reference sequence). J lost 4 bases, V lost 6 bases, and 3 bases had no gene match. CDR3 loop: CASSGQGLNEKLFF. In nucleotides, the CDR3 is TGTGCCAGCAGCGGACAGGGGCTTAATGAAAAACTGTTTTTT.

The chain couples TRBV10-1 to TRBJ1-1; D gene unclear. Germline V gene data show CDR1 as WNHNN and CDR2 as SYGVQD (reference sequence). The CDR3 extends over 13 amino acids. V lost 5 bases, J lost 1 base, and 8 bases lay in between. CDR3 sequence reads: CASSSARNTEAFF. The DNA for the CDR3 is TGCGCCAGCAGTTCCGCGAGGAACACTGAAGCTTTCTTT.

The J gene is TRBJ2-3, the V gene TRBV28; weak D call: TRBD2 (6 bases). The ends were cut back, 5 bases at V and 0 bases at J, with 15 bases in the middle. The CDR3 consists of 16 residues. CDR1 MDHEN and CDR2 SYDVKM come from the germline V gene. For the CDR3, the DNA is TGTGCCAGCAGTACGTTAGGGGCGGGGAGCACAGATACGCAGTATTTT. Its protein is CASSTLGAGSTDTQYF.

This chain links TRBV6-5 with TRBJ1-6; D is undetermined. The germline CDR1 and CDR2 sequences are MNHEY and SVGAGI. V lost 2 bases to trimming and J lost 0 bases, with 5 bases between them. The CDR3 loop spans 15 amino acids. In DNA form, the CDR3 reads TGTGCCAGCAGTTACGAGTACTCCTATAATTCACCCCTCCACTTT. It translates to CASSYEYSYNSPLHF.

The V call is TRBV28, the J call TRBJ1-6, with D tentatively TRBD1 (5 bases). With 8 bases removed from V and 2 bases from J, the gap between germline ends came to 10 bases. The germline V gene encodes CDR1 MDHEN and CDR2 SYDVKM. The CDR3 has 14 residues. The CDR3 loop is CASGRGPYNSPLHF. CDR3 in DNA: TGTGCCAGCGGGAGGGGTCCCTATAATTCACCCCTCCACTTT.

The chain joins TRBV2 to TRBJ2-5; 8 nucleotides match TRBD1. Trimming cost V 8 bases and J 0 bases; bases outside gene matches: 8. This CDR3 contains 15 residues. CDR1 is SNHLY and CDR2 is FYNNEI in the germline V gene. CDR3 nucleotide sequence: TGTGCCAGCCAACTCCGACAGGGGTACCAAGAGACCCAGTACTTC. Translation gives CASQLRQGYQETQYF.

The CDR3, as DNA: TGTGCCAGCAGCGTGGGGACTAGCGGGGGGCATCAAGAGACCCAGTACTTC. Protein sequence: CASSVGTSGGHQETQYF. This rearrangement joins TRBV9 to TRBJ2-5, with 15 positions matching TRBD2. In germline, CDR1 is SGDLS, CDR2 YYNGEE. The CDR3 is 17 amino acids. J was trimmed by 2 bases and V by 2 bases; bases with no gene match: 4.

CDR3 loop: CASSLEGRGEQFF. The CDR3 DNA reads as TGTGCCAGCAGCTTGGAGGGGCGGGGTGAGCAGTTCTTC. The gene calls are TRBV5-4 and TRBJ2-1; the D gene is possibly TRBD2 (6 bases). This CDR3 is 13 amino acids long. Germline V gene lookup returns CDR1 SGHNT and CDR2 YYREEE (reference sequence). The germline V and J ends were trimmed by 0 bases and 9 bases, with 10 bases remaining between them.

This clone was detected only a few times. The genes are TRBV7-9 and TRBJ1-5; tentatively, D is TRBD1 (5 bases). V dropped 4 bases and J dropped 1 base, with 14 bases sitting between them. CDR3 length equals 16 residues. Germline-derived CDR1 and CDR2 are SEHNR and FQNEAQ (reference sequence). The CDR3 nucleotides read TGTGCCAGCAGCTCCCTTGGGGAGGGGAGCAATCAGCCCCAGCATTTT. Encoded protein: CASSSLGEGSNQPQHF.

This rearrangement joins TRBV11-2 to TRBJ2-3; no firm D call. Germline assignment: CDR1 SGHAT and CDR2 FQNNGV. Trimming stripped 3 bases from V and 4 bases from J, with 14 bases between. This CDR3 spans 15 amino acids. CDR3 nucleotides: TGTGCCAGCAGCTTCTCACAGCTCAGGCCAGATACGCAGTATTTT. Translation gives CASSFSQLRPDTQYF.

The gene calls are TRBV30 and TRBJ1-5; 7 bases align to TRBD1. The CDR3 length is 14 residues. Germline CDR1 GTSNPN, CDR2 SVGIG (reference sequence). V lost 1 base, J lost 3 bases, and 3 bases stayed unmatched. The CDR3 spells CAWSGGQPNQPQHF. The CDR3 DNA sequence: TGTGCCTGGAGTGGGGGACAGCCCAATCAGCCCCAGCATTTT. Looking up the rest from reference TRBV30 and TRBJ1-5 gives the full variable domain: SQTIHQWPATLVQPVGSPLSLECTVEGTSNPNLYWYRQAAGRGLQLLFYSVGIGQISSEVPQNLSASRPQDRQFILSSKKLLLSDSGFYLCAWSGGQPNQPQHFGDGTRLSIL.

This sequence joins TRBV6-4 and TRBJ2-3; 7 nucleotides agree with TRBD2. The germline gives CDR1 MRHNA, CDR2 SNTAGT. V lost 3 bases, J lost 0 bases, and 3 bases stayed unmatched. This CDR3 region has 15 residues. The chain's CDR3 is CASSERETSTDTQYF. CDR3 coding DNA: TGTGCCAGCAGTGAGCGGGAGACTAGCACAGATACGCAGTATTTT.

The chain is built from TRBV24-1 and TRBJ2-1; 7 bases map to TRBD2. Germline values: CDR1 KGHDR, CDR2 SFDVKD. The length of the CDR3 is 15 residues. The junction had 6 bases not matched to a gene; V was cut back by 4 bases and J by 4 bases. CDR3 residues: CATSDAAGLYNEQFF. The CDR3 bases are TGTGCCACCAGTGACGCAGCGGGATTGTACAATGAGCAGTTCTTC.

The chain uses TRBV6-2 or TRBV6-3 and TRBJ2-2; D gene uncertain. The CDR3 totals 14 residues. Germline lookup yields CDR1 MNHEY and CDR2 SVGEGT. The V and J ends lost 5 bases and 4 bases respectively, with 11 bases between them. DNA of the CDR3: TGTGCCAGCAGTCGGCAGGCCGGCACCGGGGAGCTGTTTTTT. Residues: CASSRQAGTGELFF.